Reported below is one T cell receptor beta chain. With 6 bases clipped from V and 4 bases from J, the junction kept 11 bases outside the gene matches. From germline, CDR1 is MNHEY and CDR2 SMNVEV (reference sequence). The CDR3 runs to 15 residues. These data come from a study of blood T cell repertoires in COVID-19. For the study at large: PBMCs, B-cell-depleted T cells, or T cells were the source of the cDNA or gDNA that made up the material.

Enrollees, roughly 18 to 95 years old, lived in approximately 25 US areas. Cohort 3 donors were reported recovered after two negative PCRs, clearance, or symptom resolution. TCRdb's table, derived via immunoSEQ multiplex PCR, lists solely in-frame clones and lacks some. Of hundreds of thousands of clones in the sample, 65% to 90% are singletons; the top ten hold 1.5% to 2%. The chain employs TRBV27 and TRBJ1-1, with TRBD1 identical over 7 bases. This clonotype was obtained from a man aged 35-49 years who had recovered from COVID-19. Sequenced: PBMCs or T cells enriched from blood (not recorded which). The CDR3 sequence: CASRSQGYSATEAFF. DNA for the CDR3: TGTGCCAGCAGATCACAGGGGTATTCGGCCACTGAAGCTTTCTTT.